The next 14 T cell receptor beta chains were all read from a single sample in a study of vaccination and CD4 T cells after COVID-19. Treatment denoted: approximately 9-day PBMC culture with coronavirus spike peptide pools or control peptides (ViraFEST assay). These TCRs' antigens remain unknown. The Oncomine TCR Beta short-read assay was applied to DNA of cultured CD4+ T cells. TCRdb analysed the PCR reads with MiXCR anew, one entry per CDR3 protein. The sample gives under 20,000 distinct CDR3 sequences, about half of which show up once; roughly 3.1% is in the top ten. The source was CD4+ T cells from blood, cultured in vitro, collected after SARS-CoV-2 vaccination. The origin of the receptors is a human donor who had recovered from COVID-19.

CDR3 bases: TGTGCCAGCAGCTTTGTAAGCCCTGCGGGAGGGCCGGGTAATGAGCAGTTCTTC. Residues: CASSFVSPAGGPGNEQFF. The chain uses TRBV7-2 and TRBJ2-1; TRBD2 matches at 9 bases. Trimming cost V 3 bases and J 7 bases; bases outside gene matches: 16. Germline values: CDR1 SGHTA, CDR2 FQGNSA. The CDR3 runs 18 residues.

J is TRBJ1-1 and V is TRBV11-3, with D possibly matching TRBD1 (6 bases). V lost 8 bases and J lost 10, with 17 bases in between. The CDR3 runs 12 residues. Germline lookup yields CDR1 SGHNT and CDR2 YENEEA. In DNA form, the CDR3 reads TGTGCCAGCGCGAACAGGGATCGTGGAGCTTTCTTT. Translation gives CASANRDRGAFF.

The genes are TRBV7-2 and TRBJ2-7, with D maybe TRBD1 (5 bases). V was clipped by 2 bases and J by 6 bases, with 20 bases between them. This CDR3 is 16 amino acids long. Germline assignment: CDR1 SGHTA and CDR2 FQGNSA. In DNA, the CDR3 is TGTGCCAGCAGCTTATCTTCAGGGCTCATAGCCGCCGAGCAGTACTTC. Translated: CASSLSSGLIAAEQYF.

The sample holds a few counts of this clonotype. CDR3 amino acids: CSARTGGYYHYGYTF. CDR3 in DNA: TGCAGTGCAAGGACAGGGGGCTATTATCACTATGGCTACACCTTC. This chain links TRBV20-1 with TRBJ1-2; 11 nucleotides align to TRBD1. From germline, CDR1 is DFQATT and CDR2 SNEGSKA (reference sequence). The V segment lost 6 bases and the J segment 3 bases; nucleotides outside the gene matches: 9. The CDR3 has 15 amino acids.

This rearrangement joins TRBV6-1 to TRBJ2-7; the D call may be TRBD1 or TRBD2 (5 bases each). V shed 4 bases and J shed 2 bases, with 9 bases lying between them. Germline V CDR1 and CDR2: MNHNS, SASEGT. This CDR3 has 13 residues. CDR3 bases: TGTGCCAGCAGTGGGGACGGAACCTACGAGCAGTACTTC. Protein sequence: CASSGDGTYEQYF.

This clonotype was seen a few times. This chain links TRBV7-7 with TRBJ2-5; either TRBD1 or TRBD2 may fit D (5 bases each). Trimming cost V 1 base and J 2 bases, with 11 bases left between them. Germline CDR1 is SSHAT and CDR2 is FNYEAQ (reference sequence). The CDR3 length is 15 residues. The CDR3 spells CASSLGGQGQETQYF. In DNA, the CDR3 is TGTGCCAGCAGCTTAGGAGGGCAGGGTCAAGAGACCCAGTACTTC.

In this sample, this clonotype turned up a few times. The chain couples TRBV6-1 to TRBJ1-2; tentatively, D is TRBD1 (5 bases). This CDR3 region has 15 residues. Germline-derived CDR1 and CDR2 are MNHNS and SASEGT. V was clipped by 5 bases and J by 2 bases, with 15 bases between them. The chain's CDR3 is CASSNQGSGNYGYTF. The CDR3 DNA reads TGTGCCAGCAGTAATCAAGGGTCAGGGAACTATGGCTACACCTTC.

The CDR3, as DNA: TGTGCCAGCAGTGAGGTCGCCAGGGGGGAATCACCCCTCCACTTT. Translation gives CASSEVARGESPLHF. This chain connects TRBV6-4 to TRBJ1-6; 7 nucleotides align to TRBD1. CDR1 MRHNA and CDR2 SNTAGT come from the germline V gene. Germline trimming cut 3 bases from V and 10 bases from J; bases unmatched to any gene: 9. This CDR3 has 15 residues.

The rearrangement uses TRBV7-2 and TRBJ2-1; 11 bases match TRBD2. After removal of 5 bases from V and 0 bases from J, the junction contained 9 bases not matched to a gene. Germline-derived CDR1 and CDR2 are SGHTA and FQGNSA. This CDR3 contains 18 residues. The DNA for the CDR3 is TGTGCCAGCAGCCCCCGGACTAGCGGGCGTAGCTCCTACAATGAGCAGTTCTTC. Its translation: CASSPRTSGRSSYNEQFF. Together with reference TRBV7-2 and TRBJ2-1, the CDR3 gives the full variable domain: GAGVSQSPSNKVTEKGKDVELRCDPISGHTALYWYRQSLGQGLEFLIYFQGNSAPDKSGLPSDRFSAERTGGSVSTLTIQRTQQEDSAVYLCASSPRTSGRSSYNEQFFGPGTRLTVL.

This clonotype occurred a few times. This sequence joins TRBV12-3 or TRBV12-4 and TRBJ1-1; D is undetermined. The germline V and J ends were trimmed by 5 bases and 4 bases, with 14 bases remaining between them. The CDR3 contains 14 residues. CDR3 in amino acids: CASSPGSRTTEAFF. In DNA, the CDR3 is TGTGCCAGCAGTCCCGGATCCCGTACCACTGAAGCTTTCTTT.

This sequence joins TRBV20-1 and TRBJ2-7; 12 nucleotides match TRBD2. The CDR3 is made up of 17 amino acids. The V gene end was trimmed by 2 bases and the J gene end by 4 bases; junction bases not matched to a gene: 12. CDR1 and CDR2 from the germline V gene are DFQATT and SNEGSKA (reference sequence). The CDR3 bases are TGCAGTGCTAGATCCGTCCAAAGACTAGCGGGGGCGTACGAGCAGTACTTC. Protein product: CSARSVQRLAGAYEQYF.

The gene calls are TRBV20-1 and TRBJ1-1, with D uncertain. The CDR3 has 13 residues. Trimming left V 5 bases short and J 4 bases short, with 14 bases between. Germline assignment: CDR1 DFQATT and CDR2 SNEGSKA (reference sequence). CDR3 region: CSAAGLAGTEAFF. The CDR3 DNA sequence: TGCAGTGCTGCCGGACTGGCTGGCACTGAAGCTTTCTTT.

J is TRBJ2-5 and V is TRBV9; 8 bases align to TRBD1. CDR1 SGDLS and CDR2 YYNGEE come from the germline V gene. This CDR3 comprises 15 residues. Unmatched junction bases numbered 3, after V lost 1 base and J lost 1 base. The CDR3 spells CASSVWDRPQETQYF. CDR3 sequence (DNA): TGTGCCAGCAGCGTATGGGACAGGCCCCAAGAGACCCAGTACTTC. The full variable domain, with the rest looked up from reference TRBV9 and TRBJ2-5, is DSGVTQTPKHLITATGQRVTLRCSPRSGDLSVYWYQQSLDQGLQFLIQYYNGEERAKGNILERFSAQQFPDLHSELNLSSLELGDSALYFCASSVWDRPQETQYFGPGTRLLVL.

This rearrangement joins TRBV2 to TRBJ2-7; D gene ambiguous. CDR1 SNHLY and CDR2 FYNNEI come from the germline V gene. This CDR3 spans 12 amino acids. The V end was cut by 4 bases, the J end by 5 bases, with 9 bases between. DNA of the CDR3: TGTGCCAGCAGTGTCGAGACGGACGAGCAGTACTTC. Translating gives CASSVETDEQYF.